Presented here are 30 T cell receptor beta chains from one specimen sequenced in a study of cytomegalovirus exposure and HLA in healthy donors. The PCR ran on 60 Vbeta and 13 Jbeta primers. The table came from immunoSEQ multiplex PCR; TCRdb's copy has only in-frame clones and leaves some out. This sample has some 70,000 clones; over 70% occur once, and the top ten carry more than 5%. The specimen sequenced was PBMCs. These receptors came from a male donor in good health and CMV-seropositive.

In DNA form, the CDR3 reads TGTGCCAGTAGTATAGCGGAGGGACTGGGAGGCTACACCTTC. Its protein product is CASSIAEGLGGYTF. The chain combines TRBV19 with TRBJ1-2; maybe TRBD1 (5 bases). There are 14 residues in the CDR3. Germline V gives CDR1 LNHDA, CDR2 SQIVND (reference sequence). Trimming took 1 base from V and 8 from J, leaving 14 bases between them.

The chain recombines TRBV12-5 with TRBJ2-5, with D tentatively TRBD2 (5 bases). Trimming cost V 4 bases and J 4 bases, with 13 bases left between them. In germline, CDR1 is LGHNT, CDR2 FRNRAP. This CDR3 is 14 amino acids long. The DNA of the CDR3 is TGTGCTAGTGGTTCCCGGACGGGAAGAGAGACCCAGTACTTC. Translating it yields CASGSRTGRETQYF.

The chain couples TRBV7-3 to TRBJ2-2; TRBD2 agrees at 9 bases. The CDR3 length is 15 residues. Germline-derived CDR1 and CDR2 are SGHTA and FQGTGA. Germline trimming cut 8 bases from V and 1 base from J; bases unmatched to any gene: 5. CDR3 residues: CASALAGMNTGELFF. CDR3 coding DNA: TGTGCCAGCGCTCTAGCGGGGATGAACACCGGGGAGCTGTTTTTT.

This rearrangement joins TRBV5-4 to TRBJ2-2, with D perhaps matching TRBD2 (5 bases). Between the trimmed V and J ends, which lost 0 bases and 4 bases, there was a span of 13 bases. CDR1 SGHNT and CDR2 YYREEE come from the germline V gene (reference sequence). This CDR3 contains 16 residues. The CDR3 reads CASSLEPGSSTGELFF. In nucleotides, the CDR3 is TGTGCCAGCAGCTTGGAGCCTGGGAGCTCCACCGGGGAGCTGTTTTTT.

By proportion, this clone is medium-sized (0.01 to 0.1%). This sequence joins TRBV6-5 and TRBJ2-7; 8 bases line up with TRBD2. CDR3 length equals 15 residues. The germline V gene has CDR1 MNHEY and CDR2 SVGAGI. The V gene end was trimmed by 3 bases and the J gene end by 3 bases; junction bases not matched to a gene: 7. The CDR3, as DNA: TGTGCCAGCAGTTATGAAGCGGGGGCTAGCTACGAGCAGTACTTC. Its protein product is CASSYEAGASYEQYF.

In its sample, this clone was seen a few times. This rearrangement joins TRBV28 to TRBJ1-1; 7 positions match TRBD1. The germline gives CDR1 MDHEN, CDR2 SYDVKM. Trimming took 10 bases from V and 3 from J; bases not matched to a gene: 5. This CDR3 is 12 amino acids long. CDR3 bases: TGTGCCATCGAGGGGGCGGACACTGAAGCTTTCTTT. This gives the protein CAIEGADTEAFF. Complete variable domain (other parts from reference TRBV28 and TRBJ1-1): DVKVTQSSRYLVKRTGEKVFLECVQDMDHENMFWYRQDPGLGLRLIYFSYDVKMKEKGDIPEGYSVSREKKERFSLILESASTNQTSMYLCAIEGADTEAFFGQGTRLTVV.

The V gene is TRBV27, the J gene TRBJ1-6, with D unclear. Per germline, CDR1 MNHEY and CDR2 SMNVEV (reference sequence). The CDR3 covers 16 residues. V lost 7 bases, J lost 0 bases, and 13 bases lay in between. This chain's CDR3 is CASNKVGSSYNSPLHF. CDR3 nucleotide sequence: TGTGCCAGCAATAAAGTGGGGAGCTCCTATAATTCACCCCTCCACTTT.

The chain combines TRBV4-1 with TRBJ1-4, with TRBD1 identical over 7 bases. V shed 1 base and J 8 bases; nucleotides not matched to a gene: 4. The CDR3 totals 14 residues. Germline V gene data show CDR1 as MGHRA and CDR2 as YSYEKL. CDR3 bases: TGCGCCAGCAGCCAAGCGTCCAGGGGGGAAAAACTGTTTTTT. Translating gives CASSQASRGEKLFF.

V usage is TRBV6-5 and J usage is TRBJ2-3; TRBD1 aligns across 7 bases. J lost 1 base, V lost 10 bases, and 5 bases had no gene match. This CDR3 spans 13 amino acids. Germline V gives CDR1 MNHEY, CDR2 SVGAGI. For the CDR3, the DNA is TGTGCCATTAAGGGGGCGGGCACAGATACGCAGTATTTT. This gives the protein CAIKGAGTDTQYF.

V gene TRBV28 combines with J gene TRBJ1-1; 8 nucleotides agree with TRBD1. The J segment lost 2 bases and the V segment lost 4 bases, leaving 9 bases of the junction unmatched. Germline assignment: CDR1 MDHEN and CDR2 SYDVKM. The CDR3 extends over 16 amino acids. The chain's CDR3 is CASSSIGQGYNTEAFF. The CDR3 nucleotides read TGTGCCAGCAGTTCCATCGGACAGGGCTATAACACTGAAGCTTTCTTT.

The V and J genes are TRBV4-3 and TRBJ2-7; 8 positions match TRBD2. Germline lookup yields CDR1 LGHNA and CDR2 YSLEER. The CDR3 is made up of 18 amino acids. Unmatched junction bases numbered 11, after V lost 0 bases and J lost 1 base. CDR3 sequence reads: CASSQDTQAGGPSYEQYF. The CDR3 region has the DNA TGCGCCAGCAGCCAAGACACCCAGGCGGGGGGCCCTTCCTACGAGCAGTACTTC.

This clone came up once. CDR3 sequence (DNA): TGCGCCAGCAGCTTGGGAGCGACAGGCTACGAGCAGTACTTC. Protein sequence: CASSLGATGYEQYF. This chain joins TRBV5-1 and TRBJ2-7; tentative D call: TRBD1 (6 bases). V dropped 0 bases and J dropped 3 bases, with 10 bases sitting between them. CDR3 length equals 14 residues. Looked up from germline, CDR1 is SGHRS and CDR2 is YFSETQ.

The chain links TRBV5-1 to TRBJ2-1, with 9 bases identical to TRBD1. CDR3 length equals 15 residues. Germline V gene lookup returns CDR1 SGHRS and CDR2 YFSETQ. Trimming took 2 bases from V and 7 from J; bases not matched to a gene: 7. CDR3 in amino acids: CASSFGGTGNNEQFF. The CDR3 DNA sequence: TGCGCCAGCAGCTTTGGAGGGACAGGGAATAATGAGCAGTTCTTC.

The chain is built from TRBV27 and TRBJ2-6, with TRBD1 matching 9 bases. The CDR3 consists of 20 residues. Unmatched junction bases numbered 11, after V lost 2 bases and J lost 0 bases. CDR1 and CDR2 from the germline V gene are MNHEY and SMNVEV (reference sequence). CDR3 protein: CASSLGGTGFYSSGANVLTF. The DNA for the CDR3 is TGTGCCAGCAGTTTAGGTGGGACAGGGTTCTACAGCTCTGGGGCCAACGTCCTGACTTTC.

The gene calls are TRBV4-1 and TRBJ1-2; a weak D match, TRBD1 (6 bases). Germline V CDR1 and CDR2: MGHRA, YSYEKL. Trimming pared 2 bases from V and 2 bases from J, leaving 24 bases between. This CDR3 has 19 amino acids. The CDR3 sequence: CASSQTSRQQGDWNYGYTF. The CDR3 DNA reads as TGCGCCAGCAGCCAAACCTCTCGACAACAGGGAGACTGGAACTATGGCTACACCTTC.

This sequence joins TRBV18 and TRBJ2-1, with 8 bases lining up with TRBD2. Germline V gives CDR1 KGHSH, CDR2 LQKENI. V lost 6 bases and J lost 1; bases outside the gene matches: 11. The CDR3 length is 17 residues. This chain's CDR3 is CASSQKSGGPSYNEQFF. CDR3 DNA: TGTGCCAGCTCTCAAAAGTCGGGGGGGCCATCCTACAATGAGCAGTTCTTC.

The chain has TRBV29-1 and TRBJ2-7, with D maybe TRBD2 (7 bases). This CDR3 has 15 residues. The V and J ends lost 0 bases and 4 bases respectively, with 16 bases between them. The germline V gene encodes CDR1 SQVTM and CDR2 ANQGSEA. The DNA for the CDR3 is TGCAGCGTTGAAGACTGGTCGGGGGGCTATTACGAGCAGTACTTC. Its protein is CSVEDWSGGYYEQYF.

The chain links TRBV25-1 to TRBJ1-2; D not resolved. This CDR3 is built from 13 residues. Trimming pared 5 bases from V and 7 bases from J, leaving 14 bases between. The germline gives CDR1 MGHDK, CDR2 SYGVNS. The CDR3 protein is CASSSFGQAGYTF. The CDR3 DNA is TGTGCCAGCAGTTCATTTGGTCAGGCTGGCTACACCTTC.

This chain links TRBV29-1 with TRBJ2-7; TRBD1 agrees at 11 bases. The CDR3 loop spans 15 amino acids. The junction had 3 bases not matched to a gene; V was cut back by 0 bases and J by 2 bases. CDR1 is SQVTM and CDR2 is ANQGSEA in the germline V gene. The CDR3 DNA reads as TGCAGCGTTGAAGAACCGGGACAGGGGGCCTACGAGCAGTACTTC. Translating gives CSVEEPGQGAYEQYF.

The CDR3 DNA sequence: TGTGCCATCAGTGAGTCGGAAGGGGGTAACACCGGGGAGCTGTTTTTT. Translating gives CAISESEGGNTGELFF. The chain recombines TRBV10-3 with TRBJ2-2, with D maybe TRBD1 (6 bases). Trimming left V 0 bases short and J 2 bases short, with 10 bases between. Germline V CDR1 and CDR2: ENHRY, SYGVKD. There are 16 residues in the CDR3.

DNA of the CDR3: TGTGCCAGCAGCTTGTTCCAGGCTTCTGGAAACACCATATATTTT. Its protein is CASSLFQASGNTIYF. The chain is built from TRBV5-6 and TRBJ1-3; D not certain. Deletions cut 1 base from V and 1 base from J, with 9 bases between. The V gene's germline CDR1 is SGHDT and CDR2 YYEEEE. The CDR3 is made up of 15 amino acids.

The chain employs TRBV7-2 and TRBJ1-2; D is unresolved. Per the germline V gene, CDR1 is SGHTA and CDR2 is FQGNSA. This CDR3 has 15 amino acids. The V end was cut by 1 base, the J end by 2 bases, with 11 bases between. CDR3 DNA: TGTGCCAGCAGCTTAGGTCGTTTGCGAAACTATGGCTACACCTTC. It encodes CASSLGRLRNYGYTF. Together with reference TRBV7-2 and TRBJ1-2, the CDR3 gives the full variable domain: GAGVSQSPSNKVTEKGKDVELRCDPISGHTALYWYRQSLGQGLEFLIYFQGNSAPDKSGLPSDRFSAERTGGSVSTLTIQRTQQEDSAVYLCASSLGRLRNYGYTFGSGTRLTVV.

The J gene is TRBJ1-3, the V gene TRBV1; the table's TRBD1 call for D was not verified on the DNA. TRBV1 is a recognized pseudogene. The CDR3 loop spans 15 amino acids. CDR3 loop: CTSSQDAGMGNTIYF. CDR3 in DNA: TGCACCAGCAGCCAAGATGCAGGGATGGGAAACACCATATATTTT.

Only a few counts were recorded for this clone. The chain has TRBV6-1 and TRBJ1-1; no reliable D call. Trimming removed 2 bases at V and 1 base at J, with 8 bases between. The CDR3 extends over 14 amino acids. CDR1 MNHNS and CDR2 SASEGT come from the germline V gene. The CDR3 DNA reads TGTGCCAGCAGTGAAATGGGCCCGAACACTGAAGCTTTCTTT. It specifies CASSEMGPNTEAFF.

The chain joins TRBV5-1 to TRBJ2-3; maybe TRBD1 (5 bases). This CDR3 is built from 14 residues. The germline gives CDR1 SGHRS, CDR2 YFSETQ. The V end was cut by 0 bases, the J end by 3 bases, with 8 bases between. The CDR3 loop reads CASSLDRPTDTQYF. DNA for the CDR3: TGCGCCAGCAGCTTGGACAGGCCTACAGATACGCAGTATTTT.

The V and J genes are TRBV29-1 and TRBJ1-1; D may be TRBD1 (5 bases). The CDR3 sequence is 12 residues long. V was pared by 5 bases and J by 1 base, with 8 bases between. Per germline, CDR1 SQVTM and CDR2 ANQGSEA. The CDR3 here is CSVPRANTEAFF. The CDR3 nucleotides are TGCAGCGTTCCCAGGGCGAACACTGAAGCTTTCTTT. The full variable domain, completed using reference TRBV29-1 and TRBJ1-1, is SAVISQKPSRDICQRGTSLTIQCQVDSQVTMMFWYRQQPGQSLTLIATANQGSEATYESGFVIDKFPISRPNLTFSTLTVSNMSPEDSSIYLCSVPRANTEAFFGQGTRLTVV.

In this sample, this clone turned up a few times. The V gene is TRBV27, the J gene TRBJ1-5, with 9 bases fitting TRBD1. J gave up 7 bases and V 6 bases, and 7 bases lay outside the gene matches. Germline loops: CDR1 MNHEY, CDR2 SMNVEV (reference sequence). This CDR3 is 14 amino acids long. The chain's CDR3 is CASSSGQGGQPQHF. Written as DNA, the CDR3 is TGTGCCAGCAGCTCGGGACAGGGAGGACAGCCCCAGCATTTT.

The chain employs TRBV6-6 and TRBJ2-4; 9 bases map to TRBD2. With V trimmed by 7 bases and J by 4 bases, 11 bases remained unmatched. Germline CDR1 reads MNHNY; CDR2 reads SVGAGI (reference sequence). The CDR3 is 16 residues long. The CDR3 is CASIDVGTSKKNIQYF. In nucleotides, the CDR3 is TGTGCCAGCATCGACGTCGGGACTAGCAAAAAAAACATTCAGTACTTC.

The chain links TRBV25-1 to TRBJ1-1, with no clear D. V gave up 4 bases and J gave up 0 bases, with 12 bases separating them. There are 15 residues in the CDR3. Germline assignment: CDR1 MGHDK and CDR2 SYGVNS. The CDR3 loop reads CASSGTGYLNTEAFF. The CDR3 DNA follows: TGTGCCAGCAGTGGGACGGGGTACCTGAACACTGAAGCTTTCTTT.

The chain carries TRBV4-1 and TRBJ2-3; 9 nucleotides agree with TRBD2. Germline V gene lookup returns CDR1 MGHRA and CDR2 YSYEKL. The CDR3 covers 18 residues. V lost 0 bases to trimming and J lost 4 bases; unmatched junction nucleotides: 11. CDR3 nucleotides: TGCGCCAGCAGCCAAGATCCGTCGGCGGGGGGGCCAGCAGATACGCAGTATTTT. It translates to CASSQDPSAGGPADTQYF.